This entry lists 26 T cell receptor beta chains sequenced from one sample in a study of CD8+ T cells in alopecia areata. The sample's treatment: oral pan-JAK inhibitor, 5-10 mg twice daily. cDNA reverse transcribed from extracted RNA served as the sequencing template. Clones were read by immunoSEQ multiplex PCR, and TCRdb kept only the in-frame ones, dropping some. The table has about 74,000 clones, 29% seen once; the top ten hold approximately 15%. Sequences were derived from CD8+ T cells sorted from blood, sampled at week 4, from a patient treated with tofacitinib. The receptors derive from a human donor with alopecia areata.

This clone was seen more than once but under ten times. CDR3 DNA: TGTGCCAGCAGTTTAAGGCTAGCGGGAGGGCCGGGGGAGCAGTACTTC. Translation gives CASSLRLAGGPGEQYF. This chain links TRBV28 with TRBJ2-7, with 12 bases that match TRBD2. CDR1 and CDR2 from the germline V gene are MDHEN and SYDVKM. J was trimmed by 7 bases and V by 2 bases; bases with no gene match: 9. The CDR3 spans 16 residues. Full variable domain (outside the CDR3, taken from reference TRBV28 and TRBJ2-7): DVKVTQSSRYLVKRTGEKVFLECVQDMDHENMFWYRQDPGLGLRLIYFSYDVKMKEKGDIPEGYSVSREKKERFSLILESASTNQTSMYLCASSLRLAGGPGEQYFGPGTRLTVT.

This clone was seen only once. V is TRBV6-1 and J is TRBJ1-5, with D hard to call. The length of the CDR3 is 13 residues. V lost 5 bases and J 6 bases, leaving 11 bases between the germline ends. Germline CDR1 reads MNHNS; CDR2 reads SASEGT. Here the CDR3 DNA reads TGTGCCAGCAGTATACTACTCGGTCAGCCCCAGCATTTT. This translates into CASSILLGQPQHF.

V gene TRBV29-1 combines with J gene TRBJ1-2, with TRBD1 identical over 7 bases. Germline CDR1 SQVTM, CDR2 ANQGSEA. The junction had 13 bases not matched to a gene; V was cut back by 4 bases and J by 8 bases. This CDR3 is 14 amino acids long. The CDR3 region has the DNA TGCAGCGTTGGATCGGACAGGACGATAGACGGCTACACCTTC. It encodes CSVGSDRTIDGYTF.

The chain couples TRBV4-1 to TRBJ2-6; maybe TRBD1 (5 bases). This CDR3 is 17 amino acids long. CDR1 is MGHRA and CDR2 is YSYEKL in the germline V gene. The ends were cut back, 0 bases at V and 0 bases at J, with 9 bases in the middle. For the CDR3, the DNA is TGCGCCAGCAGCCAAGAGGGGCAGCACTCTGGGGCCAACGTCCTGACTTTC. Encoded protein: CASSQEGQHSGANVLTF.

This clone occurred a few times. This chain connects TRBV7-3 to TRBJ2-5, with TRBD2 identical over 7 bases. V lost 4 bases, J lost 3 bases, and 8 bases stayed unmatched. The CDR3 extends over 15 amino acids. Germline V gene sequence: CDR1 SGHTA, CDR2 FQGTGA. In DNA, the CDR3 is TGTGCCAGCAGCTCAAGTACTGGGACTAAAGAGACCCAGTACTTC. Amino acid sequence: CASSSSTGTKETQYF.

The chain has TRBV6-5 and TRBJ2-5; D is unresolved. The CDR3 runs 15 residues. Germline-derived CDR1 and CDR2 are MNHEY and SVGAGI. The V gene lost 5 bases and the J gene lost 5 bases, with 18 bases spanning the gap. CDR3 coding DNA: TGTGCCAGCAGTCCCCGGTGGACCGCCAGGGAGACCCAGTACTTC. Protein sequence: CASSPRWTARETQYF.

The chain carries TRBV4-3 and TRBJ2-4, with 9 bases aligning to TRBD1. The CDR3 is 18 residues long. The germline V gene encodes CDR1 LGHNA and CDR2 YSLEER. J lost 6 bases, V lost 1 base, and 13 bases had no gene match. CDR3 sequence reads: CASSQGGRTGAVRNIQYF. In nucleotides, the CDR3 is TGCGCCAGCAGCCAAGGCGGAAGGACAGGGGCAGTCAGAAACATTCAGTACTTC.

This clone was observed a few times. The chain links TRBV11-2 to TRBJ2-7; D might be TRBD2 (7 bases). The length of the CDR3 is 17 residues. Germline-derived CDR1 and CDR2 are SGHAT and FQNNGV. Between the trimmed V and J ends, which lost 5 bases and 2 bases, there was a span of 22 bases. DNA for the CDR3: TGTGCCAGCAGCCGGAGAGCACCCAGCGGGACAACCTACGAGCAGTACTTC. Translating it yields CASSRRAPSGTTYEQYF.

In this sample, this clone turned up once. The rearrangement uses TRBV25-1 and TRBJ1-1; D ambiguous. Germline lookup yields CDR1 MGHDK and CDR2 SYGVNS. Trimming pared 6 bases from V and 5 bases from J, leaving 13 bases between. The CDR3 has 13 residues. The CDR3 spells CASSHGSGTEAFF. The CDR3 bases are TGTGCCAGCAGCCACGGGTCGGGGACTGAAGCTTTCTTT.

This clone was found a few times. The rearrangement links TRBV30 to TRBJ2-3; D is possibly TRBD2 (6 bases). The V gene lost 0 bases and the J gene lost 5 bases, with 12 bases spanning the gap. The germline V gene encodes CDR1 GTSNPN and CDR2 SVGIG (reference sequence). The CDR3 covers 14 residues. The CDR3 sequence is CAWSVSGVIDTQYF. The CDR3 DNA sequence: TGTGCCTGGAGTGTATCGGGGGTGATAGATACGCAGTATTTT.

This clone has just a few counts. The chain couples TRBV27 to TRBJ1-2, with TRBD1 identical over 7 bases. J was trimmed by 4 bases and V by 5 bases; bases with no gene match: 10. The CDR3 has 15 residues. Germline CDR1 reads MNHEY; CDR2 reads SMNVEV (reference sequence). As DNA, the CDR3 is TGTGCCAGCAGTCCGAGACAGGGAGGAACCTATGGCTACACCTTC. It specifies CASSPRQGGTYGYTF.

The V call is TRBV29-1, the J call TRBJ2-3; TRBD2 aligns across 7 bases. Germline lookup yields CDR1 SQVTM and CDR2 ANQGSEA. The CDR3 is 14 amino acids. V trimming: 7 bases; J trimming: 2 bases; junction bases outside the gene matches: 9. CDR3 protein: CSATSEATTDTQYF. CDR3 coding DNA: TGCAGCGCCACTAGCGAGGCGACCACAGATACGCAGTATTTT.

Here the CDR3 DNA reads TGTGCCAGCAGCGTAGGTTTTAGCGGGGGCTACGAGCAGTACTTC. It specifies CASSVGFSGGYEQYF. This chain uses TRBV9 with TRBJ2-7, with 9 positions matching TRBD2. The CDR3 runs 15 residues. CDR1 is SGDLS and CDR2 is YYNGEE in the germline V gene. V dropped 0 bases and J dropped 3; count of bases not matched to a gene: 4.

This clone showed up just a few times. This chain links TRBV27 with TRBJ2-4; D is perhaps TRBD2 (5 bases). Trimming removed 5 bases from V and 9 bases from J, with 14 bases in between. Germline assignment: CDR1 MNHEY and CDR2 SMNVEV (reference sequence). The CDR3 consists of 13 residues. This CDR3 is CASSGLQGTIQYF. The CDR3 coding sequence is TGTGCCAGCAGTGGACTCCAAGGTACCATTCAGTACTTC.

The chain couples TRBV9 to TRBJ2-2, with 13 bases that match TRBD2. Germline V CDR1 and CDR2: SGDLS, YYNGEE. The CDR3 totals 19 residues. The V and J ends lost 4 bases and 0 bases, in that order; junction bases with no gene match: 9. For the CDR3, the DNA is TGTGCCAGCAGCCCCAGGACTAGCGGGAGCTTAGCGAACACCGGGGAGCTGTTTTTT. Translated, it gives CASSPRTSGSLANTGELFF. The complete variable domain, with remaining parts taken from reference TRBV9 and TRBJ2-2, reads DSGVTQTPKHLITATGQRVTLRCSPRSGDLSVYWYQQSLDQGLQFLIQYYNGEERAKGNILERFSAQQFPDLHSELNLSSLELGDSALYFCASSPRTSGSLANTGELFFGEGSRLTVL.

This clone appeared a few times. V is TRBV29-1 and J is TRBJ1-3; D is undetermined. Germline V gene sequence: CDR1 SQVTM, CDR2 ANQGSEA. V lost 0 bases, J lost 0 bases, and 6 bases lay in between. The CDR3 totals 14 residues. The CDR3 spells CSVEDPYSGNTIYF. The CDR3 region has the DNA TGCAGCGTTGAAGACCCGTACTCTGGAAACACCATATATTTT.

This chain uses TRBV27 with TRBJ1-2; D call uncertain. The V gene's germline CDR1 is MNHEY and CDR2 SMNVEV (reference sequence). V was pared by 7 bases and J by 7 bases, with 19 bases between. There are 14 residues in the CDR3. The CDR3 region has the DNA TGTGCCAGCACCCGTCTTCCCGTTTCCAGTGGCTACACCTTC. Encoded protein: CASTRLPVSSGYTF.

This clone was counted between two and nine times. The rearrangement uses TRBV4-3 and TRBJ2-5; TRBD2 agrees at 8 bases. J gave up 5 bases and V 3 bases, and 8 bases lay outside the gene matches. Germline assignment: CDR1 LGHNA and CDR2 YSLEER. This CDR3 has 15 residues. Here the CDR3 DNA reads TGCGCCAGCAGCCAGGGGAGCGGGAGAGGTGAGACCCAGTACTTC. Amino acid sequence: CASSQGSGRGETQYF.

This clone occurred a few times. This sequence joins TRBV2 and TRBJ2-3, with D unclear. The CDR3 is 13 amino acids. Germline CDR1 reads SNHLY; CDR2 reads FYNNEI. V was clipped by 4 bases and J by 1 base, with 6 bases between them. The CDR3 region has the DNA TGTGCCAGCAGTGTGGCTCGCACAGATACGCAGTATTTT. As protein: CASSVARTDTQYF.

This clone was seen more than once but under ten times. The chain joins TRBV19 to TRBJ2-1; 9 nucleotides match TRBD2. This CDR3 is built from 15 residues. Looked up from germline, CDR1 is LNHDA and CDR2 is SQIVND (reference sequence). The ends lost 3 bases at V and 5 bases at J; junction bases unmatched: 5. Here the CDR3 reads CASSIVLAGNNEQFF. The CDR3 DNA is TGTGCCAGTAGTATTGTTCTAGCGGGAAACAATGAGCAGTTCTTC.

This clone has a single count. The CDR3 DNA reads as TGTGCCAGCAGCTTCTGGGTTCTGACTAGCGGGAATGAGCAGTTCTTC. This encodes CASSFWVLTSGNEQFF. This chain uses TRBV7-9 with TRBJ2-1; 10 bases fit TRBD2. V lost 3 bases, J lost 7 bases, and 9 bases stayed unmatched. CDR3 length equals 16 residues. CDR1 is SEHNR and CDR2 is FQNEAQ in the germline V gene (reference sequence).

The V gene is TRBV30, the J gene TRBJ1-3; D uncertain. Trimming shortened V by 0 bases and J by 4 bases, and 13 bases separated the two germline ends. The CDR3 contains 15 residues. The germline gives CDR1 GTSNPN, CDR2 SVGIG (reference sequence). The CDR3 sequence: CAWSVQSGPGNTIYF. DNA for the CDR3: TGTGCCTGGAGTGTACAATCTGGTCCCGGAAACACCATATATTTT.

This chain uses TRBV4-1 with TRBJ2-1; TRBD1 matches at 10 bases. V lost 5 bases, J lost 9 bases, and 7 bases stayed unmatched. The CDR3 length is 14 residues. Germline assignment: CDR1 MGHRA and CDR2 YSYEKL. The DNA for the CDR3 is TGCGCCAGCAGCGATCGGACAGGGGGGGGTGAGCAGTTCTTC. It translates to CASSDRTGGGEQFF.

The chain combines TRBV27 with TRBJ1-1, with D possibly being TRBD1 (6 bases). This CDR3 is built from 15 residues. V was clipped by 2 bases and J by 4 bases, with 14 bases between them. Germline loops: CDR1 MNHEY, CDR2 SMNVEV (reference sequence). CDR3 region: CASSLGAGAITEAFF. CDR3 bases: TGTGCCAGCAGTTTAGGGGCAGGGGCCATCACTGAAGCTTTCTTT.

The V call is TRBV7-2, the J call TRBJ2-1, with 8 bases that match TRBD1. The CDR3 covers 15 residues. V shed 1 base, J shed 5 bases, and the junction held 4 bases outside the gene matches. CDR1 and CDR2 from the germline V gene are SGHTA and FQGNSA. For the CDR3, the DNA is TGTGCCAGCAGCTTAGAGGGACAGGTGAACAATGAGCAGTTCTTC. This codes for CASSLEGQVNNEQFF.

The chain is built from TRBV7-9 and TRBJ1-1, with 8 nucleotides matching TRBD1. CDR3 length: 12 amino acids. V lost 11 bases to trimming and J lost 8 bases; unmatched junction nucleotides: 10. Germline CDR1 and CDR2: SEHNR and FQNEAQ (reference sequence). CDR3 sequence reads: CACRGQDQEAFF. In nucleotides, the CDR3 is TGTGCCTGCCGGGGACAGGACCAGGAAGCTTTCTTT.